A single sample gave rise to the 10 T cell receptor beta chains below, sequenced in a study of T cells after yellow fever vaccination. Each CDR3 protein gets one entry after TCRdb re-called the 5' RACE reads with MiXCR. The sample has some 96,000 distinct CDR3 sequences; approximately 9% are singletons. The sequences come from CD8+ T cells not binding an NS4B(214-222) dextramer, sorted from PBMCs, collected roughly 15 days after the first yellow fever vaccination. These receptors came from a man aged 18 to 35 who received the YFV17D yellow fever vaccine.

This clonotype has just a few counts. This chain uses TRBV24-1 with TRBJ2-1; TRBD1 aligns across 7 bases. Germline V gives CDR1 KGHDR, CDR2 SFDVKD. The CDR3 sequence is 13 residues long. The J segment lost 10 bases and the V segment lost 4 bases, leaving 6 bases of the junction unmatched. The CDR3 is CATSEPTGLEQFF. In DNA form, the CDR3 reads TGTGCCACCAGTGAGCCGACAGGGCTCGAGCAGTTCTTC.

This clonotype was seen ten or more times. V and J are TRBV4-1 and TRBJ2-3; 7 nucleotides align to TRBD2. The CDR3 contains 18 residues. Germline CDR1 and CDR2: MGHRA and YSYEKL. The J segment lost 0 bases and the V segment lost 4 bases, leaving 13 bases of the junction unmatched. The CDR3 nucleotides read TGCGCCAGCAGCCCGGTCCAAGAGCTAGCGGCGAGCACAGATACGCAGTATTTT. This encodes CASSPVQELAASTDTQYF.

The V and J genes are TRBV4-1 and TRBJ2-7; TRBD2 is a possible D gene (5 bases). Trimming pared 1 base from V and 6 bases from J, leaving 7 bases between. The CDR3 has 12 amino acids. CDR1 is MGHRA and CDR2 is YSYEKL in the germline V gene. The CDR3: CASSQAGIEQYF. The CDR3 bases are TGCGCCAGCAGCCAAGCCGGGATCGAGCAGTACTTC.

The chain employs TRBV7-8 and TRBJ2-5; 8 positions match TRBD1. With 3 bases clipped from V and 3 bases from J, the junction kept 3 bases outside the gene matches. Germline CDR1 and CDR2: SGHVS and FQNEAQ. The CDR3 consists of 14 residues. In DNA form, the CDR3 reads TGTGCCAGCAGCTTTTACAGGGGGGAAGAGACCCAGTACTTC. Translation gives CASSFYRGEETQYF.

The chain couples TRBV4-3 to TRBJ2-3; 9 nucleotides line up with TRBD1. Germline CDR1 and CDR2: LGHNA and YSLEER. The CDR3 runs 16 residues. Trimming took 0 bases from V and 4 from J; bases not matched to a gene: 5. CDR3 coding DNA: TGCGCCAGCAGCCAAGACTCGACAGGGGGTCCAGATACGCAGTATTTT. This codes for CASSQDSTGGPDTQYF.

The rearrangement links TRBV6-1 to TRBJ2-7; 11 nucleotides agree with TRBD2. Germline assignment: CDR1 MNHNS and CDR2 SASEGT. The CDR3 runs 13 residues. V lost 6 bases to trimming and J lost 5 bases; unmatched junction nucleotides: 3. CDR3 region: CASSLAGGDEQYV. The CDR3 bases are TGTGCCAGCAGCCTAGCGGGGGGCGACGAGCAGTACGTC.

This rearrangement joins TRBV12-2 to TRBJ2-7. TRBV12-2 is described as a pseudogene. CDR3 length: 12 amino acids. The CDR3 loop reads CASRLHSYEQYV. For the CDR3, the DNA is TGTGCAAGTCGCTTACACTCCTACGAGCAGTACGTC.

This clonotype was observed a few times. V and J are TRBV7-9 and TRBJ1-5; maybe TRBD1 (5 bases). This CDR3 is built from 13 residues. Trimming removed 8 bases from V and 2 bases from J, with 10 bases in between. Germline assignment: CDR1 SEHNR and CDR2 FQNEAQ (reference sequence). CDR3 nucleotide sequence: TGTGCCAGCGCCCGGGGGGGCAATCAGCCCCAGCATTTT. Translation: CASARGGNQPQHF.

This clonotype was found a few times. This chain links TRBV14 with TRBJ1-6; D gene uncertain. V lost 5 bases and J lost 6, with 5 bases in between. The CDR3 is made up of 12 amino acids. Germline values: CDR1 SGHDN, CDR2 FVKESK. The CDR3 reads CASSSSNSPLHF. The CDR3 region has the DNA TGTGCCAGCAGCTCAAGTAATTCACCCCTCCACTTT. The full variable domain, rest sourced from reference TRBV14 and TRBJ1-6, is EAGVTQFPSHSVIEKGQTVTLRCDPISGHDNLYWYRRVMGKEIKFLLHFVKESKQDESGMPNNRFLAERTGGTYSTLKVQPAELEDSGVYFCASSSSNSPLHFGNGTRLTVT.

The chain joins TRBV3-1 to TRBJ2-2; D gene uncertain. This CDR3 comprises 13 residues. Germline V gives CDR1 LGHDT, CDR2 YNNKEL (reference sequence). The germline V and J ends were trimmed by 4 bases and 3 bases, with 6 bases remaining between them. The chain's CDR3 is CASSPKDTGELFF. In DNA form, the CDR3 reads TGTGCCAGCAGCCCGAAGGACACCGGGGAGCTGTTTTTT. Full variable domain (missing parts from reference TRBV3-1 and TRBJ2-2): DTAVSQTPKYLVTQMGNDKSIKCEQNLGHDTMYWYKQDSKKFLKIMFSYNNKELIINETVPNRFSPKSPDKAHLNLHINSLELGDSAVYFCASSPKDTGELFFGEGSRLTVL.